Here is one T cell receptor (beta chain) with its context. This record comes from a study of T cell changes during pregnancy in multiple sclerosis. Measured with immunoSEQ multiplex PCR; TCRdb has only the in-frame clones, and not every one. The profile shows some 28,000 clones, 85% to 90% of them singletons. This receptor was obtained from a female donor in good health, enrolled as a control in a pregnancy study. The sample was CD4+ T cells from peripheral blood mononuclear cells, taken in the first trimester of pregnancy.

CDR3 nucleotides: TGTGCCAGCAGTGCTACAGGGGGGAATTCACCCCTCCACTTT. This gives the protein CASSATGGNSPLHF. The chain links TRBV28 to TRBJ1-6; 8 bases agree with TRBD1. The CDR3 length is 14 residues. Germline CDR1 and CDR2: MDHEN and SYDVKM. Trimming at V came to 5 bases and at J to 7 bases, leaving 4 bases not matched to a gene. Together with reference TRBV28 and TRBJ1-6, the CDR3 gives the full variable domain: DVKVTQSSRYLVKRTGEKVFLECVQDMDHENMFWYRQDPGLGLRLIYFSYDVKMKEKGDIPEGYSVSREKKERFSLILESASTNQTSMYLCASSATGGNSPLHFGNGTRLTVT.